This T cell receptor beta chain stems from a study of tumor and adjacent non-tumor tissue in lung cancer. The wider study: There were 12 adenocarcinoma, a couple of squamous cell carcinoma and 1 small cell lung cancer cases.

V was clipped by 1 base and J by 7 bases, with 18 bases between them. Germline CDR1 reads SGHRS; CDR2 reads YFSETQ. This CDR3 has 17 residues. No cell sorting was done before RNA was extracted from the tissue. This non-tumor lung sample came from over 3 cm beyond the tumor edge. TCRbeta libraries were built with three rounds of nested PCR, modified from ARM-PCR. MiXCR, run by TCRdb on the multiplex PCR reads, gives a single entry per CDR3 protein. Of 75,000 to 80,000 distinct CDR3 sequences listed, 76% were seen once; the top ten hold less than 50%. About this clonotype: Its antigen is still unknown.

Study-level points and caveats: Normal lung showed higher cumulative top 100 clone frequency than tumor. Higher tumor TCR diversity was associated with shorter survival.

The rearrangement links TRBV5-1 to TRBJ1-6; tentative D call: TRBD1 (5 bases). Sequenced sample: distant non-tumor lung tissue. This receptor was obtained from a man aged 65-85 years with non-small cell lung cancer. As DNA, the CDR3 is TGCGCCAGCAGCTTGATCGGACATGGGGCTTCCAATTCACCCCTCCACTTT. Residues: CASSLIGHGASNSPLHF.